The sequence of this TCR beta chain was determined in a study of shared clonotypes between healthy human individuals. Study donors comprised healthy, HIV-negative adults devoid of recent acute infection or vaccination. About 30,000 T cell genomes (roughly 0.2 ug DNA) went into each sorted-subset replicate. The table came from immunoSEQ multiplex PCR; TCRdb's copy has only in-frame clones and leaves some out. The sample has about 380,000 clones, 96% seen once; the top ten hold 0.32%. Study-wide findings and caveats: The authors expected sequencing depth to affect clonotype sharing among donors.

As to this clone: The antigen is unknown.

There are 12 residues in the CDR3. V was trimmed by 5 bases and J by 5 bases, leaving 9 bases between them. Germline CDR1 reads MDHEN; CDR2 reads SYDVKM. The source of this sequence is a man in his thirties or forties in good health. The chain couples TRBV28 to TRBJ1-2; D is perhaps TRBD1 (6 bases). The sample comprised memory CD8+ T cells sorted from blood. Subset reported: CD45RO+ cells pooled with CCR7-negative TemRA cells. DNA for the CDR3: TGTGCCAGCAGTGGGCAGGGGTATGGCTACACCTTC. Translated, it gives CASSGQGYGYTF.